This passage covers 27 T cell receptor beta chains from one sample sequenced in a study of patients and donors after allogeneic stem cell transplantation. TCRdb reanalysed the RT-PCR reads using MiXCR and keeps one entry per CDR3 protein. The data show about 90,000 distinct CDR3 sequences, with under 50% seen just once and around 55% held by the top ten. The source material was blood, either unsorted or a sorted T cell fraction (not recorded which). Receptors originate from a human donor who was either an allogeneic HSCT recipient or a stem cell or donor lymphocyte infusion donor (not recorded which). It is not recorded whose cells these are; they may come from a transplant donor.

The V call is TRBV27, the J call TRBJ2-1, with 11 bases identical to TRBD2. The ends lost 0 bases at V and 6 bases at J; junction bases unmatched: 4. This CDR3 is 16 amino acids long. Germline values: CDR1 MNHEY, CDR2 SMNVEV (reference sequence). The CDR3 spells CASSLSPSGRPNEQFF. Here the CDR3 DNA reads TGTGCCAGCAGTTTATCCCCTAGCGGGAGGCCCAATGAGCAGTTCTTC.

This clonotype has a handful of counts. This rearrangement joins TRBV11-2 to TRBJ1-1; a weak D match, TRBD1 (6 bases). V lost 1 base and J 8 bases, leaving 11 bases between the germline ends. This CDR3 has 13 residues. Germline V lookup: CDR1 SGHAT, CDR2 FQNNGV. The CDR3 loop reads CASSLAEGGEAFF. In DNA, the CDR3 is TGTGCCAGCAGCTTAGCGGAGGGGGGCGAAGCTTTCTTT. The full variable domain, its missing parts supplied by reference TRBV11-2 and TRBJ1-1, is EAGVAQSPRYKIIEKRQSVAFWCNPISGHATLYWYQQILGQGPKLLIQFQNNGVVDDSQLPKDRFSAERLKGVDSTLKIQPAKLEDSAVYLCASSLAEGGEAFFGQGTRLTVV.

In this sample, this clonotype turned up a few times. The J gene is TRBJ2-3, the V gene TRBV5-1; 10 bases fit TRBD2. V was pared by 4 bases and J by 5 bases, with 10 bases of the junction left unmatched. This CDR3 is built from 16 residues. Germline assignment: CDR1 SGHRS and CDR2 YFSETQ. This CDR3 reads CASSVGTSDLLDTQYF. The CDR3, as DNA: TGCGCCAGCAGCGTCGGGACTAGCGACTTACTAGATACGCAGTATTTT.

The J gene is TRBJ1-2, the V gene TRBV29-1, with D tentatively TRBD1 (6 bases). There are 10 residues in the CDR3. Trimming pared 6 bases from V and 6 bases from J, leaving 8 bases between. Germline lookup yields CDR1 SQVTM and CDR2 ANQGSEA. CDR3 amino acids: CSVTGDGYTF. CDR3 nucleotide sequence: TGCAGCGTGACAGGAGATGGCTACACCTTC.

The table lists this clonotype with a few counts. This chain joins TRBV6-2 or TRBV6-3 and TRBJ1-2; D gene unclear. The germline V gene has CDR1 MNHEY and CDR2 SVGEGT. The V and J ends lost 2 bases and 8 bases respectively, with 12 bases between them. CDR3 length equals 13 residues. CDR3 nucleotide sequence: TGTGCCAGCAGTTACGCCCCAAGGAGCGGCTACACCTTC. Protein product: CASSYAPRSGYTF.

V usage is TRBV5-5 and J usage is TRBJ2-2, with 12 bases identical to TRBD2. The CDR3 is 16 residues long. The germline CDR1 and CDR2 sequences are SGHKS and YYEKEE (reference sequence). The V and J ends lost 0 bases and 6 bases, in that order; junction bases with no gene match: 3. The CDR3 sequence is CASSLVTSGSPGELFF. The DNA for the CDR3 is TGTGCCAGCAGCTTGGTGACTAGCGGGAGCCCCGGGGAGCTGTTTTTT.

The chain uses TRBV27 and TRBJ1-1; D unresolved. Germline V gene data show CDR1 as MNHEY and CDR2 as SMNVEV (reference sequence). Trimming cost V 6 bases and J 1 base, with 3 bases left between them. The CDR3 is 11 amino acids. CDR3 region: CASRANTEAFF. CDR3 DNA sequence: TGTGCCAGCAGGGCGAACACTGAAGCTTTCTTT.

CDR3 residues: CASSSMGQLDQYF. CDR3 bases: TGTGCCAGCAGTTCCATGGGACAGCTTGATCAGTACTTC. V is TRBV6-2 or TRBV6-3 and J is TRBJ2-4; 7 nucleotides line up with TRBD1. This CDR3 contains 13 residues. The germline CDR1 and CDR2 sequences are MNHEY and SVGEGT. The trim removed 4 bases at V and 12 bases at J, leaving 9 bases unmatched.

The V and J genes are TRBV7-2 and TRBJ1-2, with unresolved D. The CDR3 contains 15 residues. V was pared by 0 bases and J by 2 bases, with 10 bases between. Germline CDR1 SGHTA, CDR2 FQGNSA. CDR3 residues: CASSLAPGLNYGYTF. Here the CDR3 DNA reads TGTGCCAGCAGCTTAGCACCGGGCCTCAACTATGGCTACACCTTC.

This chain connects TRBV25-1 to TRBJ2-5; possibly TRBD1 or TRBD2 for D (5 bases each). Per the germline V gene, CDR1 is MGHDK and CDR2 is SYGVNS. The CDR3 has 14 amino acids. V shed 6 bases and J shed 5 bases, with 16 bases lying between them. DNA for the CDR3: TGTGCCAGCAGCGGGGACCCCTACGGGGAGACCCAGTACTTC. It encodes CASSGDPYGETQYF.

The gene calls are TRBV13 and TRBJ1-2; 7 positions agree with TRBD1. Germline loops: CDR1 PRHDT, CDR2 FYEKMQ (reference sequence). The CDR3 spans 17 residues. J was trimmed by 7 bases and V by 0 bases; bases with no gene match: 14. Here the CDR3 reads CASSLGTGPYEGGGYTF. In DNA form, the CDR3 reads TGTGCCAGCAGCTTAGGGACAGGGCCCTACGAAGGTGGTGGCTACACCTTC.

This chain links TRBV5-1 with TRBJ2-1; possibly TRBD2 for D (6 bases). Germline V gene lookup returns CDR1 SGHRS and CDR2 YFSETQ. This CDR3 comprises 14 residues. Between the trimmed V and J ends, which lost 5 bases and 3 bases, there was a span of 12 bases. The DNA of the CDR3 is TGCGCCAGCAGGAGTTGGGGAGGCTACAATGAGCAGTTCTTC. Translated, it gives CASRSWGGYNEQFF.

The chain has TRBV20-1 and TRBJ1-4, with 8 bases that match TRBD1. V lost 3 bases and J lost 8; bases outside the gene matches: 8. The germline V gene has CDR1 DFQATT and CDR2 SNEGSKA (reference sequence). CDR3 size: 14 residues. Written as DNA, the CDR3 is TGCAGTGCTAGTGGGGCAGGGGGCGACGAAAAACTGTTTTTT. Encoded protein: CSASGAGGDEKLFF.

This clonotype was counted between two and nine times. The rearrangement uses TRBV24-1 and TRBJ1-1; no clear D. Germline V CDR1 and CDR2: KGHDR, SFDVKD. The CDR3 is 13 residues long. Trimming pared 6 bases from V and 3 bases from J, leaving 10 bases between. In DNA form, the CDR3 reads TGTGCCACCAGTAGAGGGATCGACACTGAAGCTTTCTTT. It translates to CATSRGIDTEAFF.

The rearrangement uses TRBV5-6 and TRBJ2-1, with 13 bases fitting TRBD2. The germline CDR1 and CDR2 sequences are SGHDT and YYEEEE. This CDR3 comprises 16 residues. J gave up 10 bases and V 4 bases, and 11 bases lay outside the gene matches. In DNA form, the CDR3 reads TGTGCCAGCAGCCCCGTGGGACTAGCGGGACTCTGGGAGCAGTTCTTC. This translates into CASSPVGLAGLWEQFF.

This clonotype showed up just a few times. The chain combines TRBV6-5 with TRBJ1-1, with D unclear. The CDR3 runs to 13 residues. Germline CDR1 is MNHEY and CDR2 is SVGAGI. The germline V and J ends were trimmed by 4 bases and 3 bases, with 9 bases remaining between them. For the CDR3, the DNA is TGTGCCAGCAGTTCTGGCCGGTACACTGAAGCTTTCTTT. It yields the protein CASSSGRYTEAFF.

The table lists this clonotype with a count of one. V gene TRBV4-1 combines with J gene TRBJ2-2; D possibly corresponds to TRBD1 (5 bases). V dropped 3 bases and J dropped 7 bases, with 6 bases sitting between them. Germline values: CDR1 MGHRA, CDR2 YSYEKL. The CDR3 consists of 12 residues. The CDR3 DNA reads TGCGCCAGCAGCCACCAGGGCGGGGAGCTGTTTTTT. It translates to CASSHQGGELFF.

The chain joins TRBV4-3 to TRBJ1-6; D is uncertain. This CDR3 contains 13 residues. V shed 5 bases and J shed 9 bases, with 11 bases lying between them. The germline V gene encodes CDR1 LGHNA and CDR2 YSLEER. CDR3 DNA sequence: TGCGCCAGCAGCGCGATGAAAAGTTCACCCCTCCACTTT. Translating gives CASSAMKSSPLHF.

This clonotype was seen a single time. CDR3 residues: CASSLAGTTHYGYTF. CDR3 nucleotides: TGTGCCAGCAGCTTAGCCGGGACCACACACTATGGCTACACCTTC. V usage is TRBV7-2 and J usage is TRBJ1-2, with D possibly TRBD1 on 5 matching bases. Trimming pared 0 bases from V and 3 bases from J, leaving 11 bases between. The CDR3 loop spans 15 amino acids. Per the germline V gene, CDR1 is SGHTA and CDR2 is FQGNSA.

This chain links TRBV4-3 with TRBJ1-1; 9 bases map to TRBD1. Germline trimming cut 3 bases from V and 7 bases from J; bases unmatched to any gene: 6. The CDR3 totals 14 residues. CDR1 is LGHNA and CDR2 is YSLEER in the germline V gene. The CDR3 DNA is TGCGCCAGCAGCCAGGACAGGGGCCAGGGTGAAGCTTTCTTT. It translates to CASSQDRGQGEAFF.

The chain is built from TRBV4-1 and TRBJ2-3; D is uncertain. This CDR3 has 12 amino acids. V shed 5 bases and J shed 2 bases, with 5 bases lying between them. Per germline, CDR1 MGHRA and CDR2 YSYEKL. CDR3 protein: CASSEPTDTQYF. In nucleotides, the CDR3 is TGCGCCAGCAGCGAACCCACAGATACGCAGTATTTT.

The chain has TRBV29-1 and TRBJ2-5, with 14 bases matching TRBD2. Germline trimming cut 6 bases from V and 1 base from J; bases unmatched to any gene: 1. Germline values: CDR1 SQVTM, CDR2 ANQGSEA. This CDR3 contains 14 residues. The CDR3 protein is CSVGLAGGQETQYF. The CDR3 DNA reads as TGCAGCGTCGGACTAGCGGGAGGCCAAGAGACCCAGTACTTC.

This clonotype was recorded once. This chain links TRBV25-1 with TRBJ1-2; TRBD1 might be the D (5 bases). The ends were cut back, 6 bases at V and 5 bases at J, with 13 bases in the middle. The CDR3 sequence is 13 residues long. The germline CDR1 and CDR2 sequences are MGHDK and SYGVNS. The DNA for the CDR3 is TGTGCCAGCAGGGGCAGGGATGATTATGGCTACACCTTC. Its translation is CASRGRDDYGYTF.

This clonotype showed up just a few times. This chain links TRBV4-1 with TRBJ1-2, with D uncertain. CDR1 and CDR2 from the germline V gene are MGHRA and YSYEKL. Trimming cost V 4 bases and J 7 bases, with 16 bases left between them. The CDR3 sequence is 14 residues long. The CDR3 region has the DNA TGCGCCAGCAGCCCTCTTTTGGGAGATTTTGGCTACACCTTC. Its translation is CASSPLLGDFGYTF.

The CDR3 nucleotides are TGTGCCAGTACCGCGGCAGGATGGGGGGAGAACACTGAAGCTTTCTTT. Translating gives CASTAAGWGENTEAFF. The J gene is TRBJ1-1, the V gene TRBV19; possible D gene TRBD1, 5 bases. Germline assignment: CDR1 LNHDA and CDR2 SQIVND (reference sequence). Deletions cut 7 bases from V and 1 base from J, with 19 bases between. CDR3 length: 16 amino acids.

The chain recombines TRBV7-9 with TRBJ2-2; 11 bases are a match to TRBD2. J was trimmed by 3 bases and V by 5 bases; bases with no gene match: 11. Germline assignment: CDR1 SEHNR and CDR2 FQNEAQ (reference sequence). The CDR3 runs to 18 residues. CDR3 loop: CASSLPGTSGPHTGELFF. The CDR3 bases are TGTGCCAGCAGCCTCCCCGGGACTAGCGGACCGCACACCGGGGAGCTGTTTTTT.

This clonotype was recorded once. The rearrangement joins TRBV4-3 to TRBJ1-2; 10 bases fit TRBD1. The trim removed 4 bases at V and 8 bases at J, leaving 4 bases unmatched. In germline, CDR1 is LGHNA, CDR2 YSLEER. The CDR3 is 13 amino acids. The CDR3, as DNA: TGCGCCAGCAGCCTCCTGGACAGGGGGGGCTACACCTTC. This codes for CASSLLDRGGYTF.